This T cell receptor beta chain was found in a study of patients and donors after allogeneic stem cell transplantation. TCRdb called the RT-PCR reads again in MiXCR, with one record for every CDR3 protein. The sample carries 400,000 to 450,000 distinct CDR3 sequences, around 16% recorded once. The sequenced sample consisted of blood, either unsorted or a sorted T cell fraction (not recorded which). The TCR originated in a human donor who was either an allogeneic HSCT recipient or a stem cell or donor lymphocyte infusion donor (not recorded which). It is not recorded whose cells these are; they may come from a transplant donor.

DNA of the CDR3: TGTGCCAGCAGTCTCCTCTCCCGAGGAACAAATTCACCCCTCCACTTT. Its translation: CASSLLSRGTNSPLHF. The genes are TRBV28 and TRBJ1-6; D gene ambiguous. Germline values: CDR1 MDHEN, CDR2 SYDVKM. This CDR3 contains 16 residues. V was clipped by 5 bases and J by 7 bases, with 18 bases between them. Full variable domain (outside the CDR3, taken from reference TRBV28 and TRBJ1-6): DVKVTQSSRYLVKRTGEKVFLECVQDMDHENMFWYRQDPGLGLRLIYFSYDVKMKEKGDIPEGYSVSREKKERFSLILESASTNQTSMYLCASSLLSRGTNSPLHFGNGTRLTVT.